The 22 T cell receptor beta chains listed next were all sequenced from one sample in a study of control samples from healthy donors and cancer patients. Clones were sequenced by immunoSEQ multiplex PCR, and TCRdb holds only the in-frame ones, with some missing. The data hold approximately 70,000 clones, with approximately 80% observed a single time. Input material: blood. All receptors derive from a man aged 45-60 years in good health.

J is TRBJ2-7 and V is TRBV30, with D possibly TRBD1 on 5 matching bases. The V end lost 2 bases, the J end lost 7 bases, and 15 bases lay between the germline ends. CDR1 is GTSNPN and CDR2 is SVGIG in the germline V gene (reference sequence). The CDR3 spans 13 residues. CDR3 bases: TGTGCCTGGAGTAAAGACAGAACGGGTGAGCAGTACTTC. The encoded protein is CAWSKDRTGEQYF.

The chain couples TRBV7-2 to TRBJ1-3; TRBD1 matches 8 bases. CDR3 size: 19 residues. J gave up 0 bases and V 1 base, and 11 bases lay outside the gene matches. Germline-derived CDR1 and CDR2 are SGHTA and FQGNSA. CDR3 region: CASSLEAVWTGLSGNTIYF. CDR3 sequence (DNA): TGTGCCAGCAGCTTAGAGGCGGTCTGGACAGGGCTCTCTGGAAACACCATATATTTT.

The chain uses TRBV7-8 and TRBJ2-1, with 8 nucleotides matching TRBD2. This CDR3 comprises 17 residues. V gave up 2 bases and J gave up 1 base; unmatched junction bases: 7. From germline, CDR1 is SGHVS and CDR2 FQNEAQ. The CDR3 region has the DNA TGTGCCAGCAGCTTAATTGCTAGCGGGCCATCCTACAATGAGCAGTTCTTC. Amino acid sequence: CASSLIASGPSYNEQFF. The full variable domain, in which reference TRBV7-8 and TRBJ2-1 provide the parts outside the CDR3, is GAGVSQSPRYKVAKRGQDVALRCDPISGHVSLFWYQQALGQGPEFLTYFQNEAQLDKSGLPSDRFFAERPEGSVSTLKIQRTQQEDSAVYLCASSLIASGPSYNEQFFGPGTRLTVL.

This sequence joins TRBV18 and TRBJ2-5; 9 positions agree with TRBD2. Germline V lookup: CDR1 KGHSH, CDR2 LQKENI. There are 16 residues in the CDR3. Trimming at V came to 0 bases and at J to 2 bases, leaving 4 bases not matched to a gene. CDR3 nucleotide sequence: TGTGCCAGCTCACCACCACTAGCGGGCCAGCAAGAGACCCAGTACTTC. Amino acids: CASSPPLAGQQETQYF.

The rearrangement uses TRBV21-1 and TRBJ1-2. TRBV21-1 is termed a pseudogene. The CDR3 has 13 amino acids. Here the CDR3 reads CAALWGGALGYTF. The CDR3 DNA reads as TGTGCCGCCCTCTGGGGGGGGGCTCTGGGCTACACCTTC.

The CDR3 loop reads CSGKQGWDTGELFF. CDR3 in DNA: TGCAGCGGGAAACAGGGTTGGGACACCGGGGAGCTGTTTTTT. This rearrangement joins TRBV29-1 to TRBJ2-2, with D possibly TRBD1 on 6 matching bases. This CDR3 has 14 residues. Trimming cost V 7 bases and J 3 bases, with 15 bases left between them. Germline V lookup: CDR1 SQVTM, CDR2 ANQGSEA.

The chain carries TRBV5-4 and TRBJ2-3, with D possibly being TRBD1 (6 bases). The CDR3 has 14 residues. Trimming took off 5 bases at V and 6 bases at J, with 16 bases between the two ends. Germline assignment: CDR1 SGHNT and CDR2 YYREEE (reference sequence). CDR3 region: CASSSQSGEDTQYF. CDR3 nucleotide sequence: TGTGCCAGCAGTTCCCAATCAGGGGAGGATACGCAGTATTTT.

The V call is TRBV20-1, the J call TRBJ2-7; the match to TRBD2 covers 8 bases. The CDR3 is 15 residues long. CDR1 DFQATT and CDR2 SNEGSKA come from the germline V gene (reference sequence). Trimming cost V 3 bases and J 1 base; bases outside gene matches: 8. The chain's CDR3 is CSASGLAGRSYEQYF. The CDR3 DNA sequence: TGCAGTGCTAGTGGGCTAGCGGGTAGATCCTACGAGCAGTACTTC.

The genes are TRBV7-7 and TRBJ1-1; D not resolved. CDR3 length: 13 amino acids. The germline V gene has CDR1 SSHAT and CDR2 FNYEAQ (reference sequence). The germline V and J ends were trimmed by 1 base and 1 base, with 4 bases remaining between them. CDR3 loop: CASSLDTNTEAFF. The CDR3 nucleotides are TGTGCCAGCAGCTTAGACACGAACACTGAAGCTTTCTTT. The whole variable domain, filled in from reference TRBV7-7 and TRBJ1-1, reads GAGVSQSPRYKVTKRGQDVTLRCDPISSHATLYWYQQALGQGPEFLTYFNYEAQPDKSGLPSDRFSAERPEGSISTLTIQRTEQRDSAMYRCASSLDTNTEAFFGQGTRLTVV.

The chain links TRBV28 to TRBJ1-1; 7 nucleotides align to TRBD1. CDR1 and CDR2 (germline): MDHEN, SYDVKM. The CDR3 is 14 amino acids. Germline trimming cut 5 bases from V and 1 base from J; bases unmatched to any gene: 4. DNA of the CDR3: TGTGCCAGCAGTGAGCGACAGGGGAACACTGAAGCTTTCTTT. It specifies CASSERQGNTEAFF.

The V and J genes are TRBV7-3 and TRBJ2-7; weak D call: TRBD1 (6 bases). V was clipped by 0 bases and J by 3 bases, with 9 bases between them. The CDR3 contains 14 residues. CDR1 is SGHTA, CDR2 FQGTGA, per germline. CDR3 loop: CASSLTGRGYEQYF. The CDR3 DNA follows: TGTGCCAGCAGCTTAACGGGCAGGGGCTACGAGCAGTACTTC.

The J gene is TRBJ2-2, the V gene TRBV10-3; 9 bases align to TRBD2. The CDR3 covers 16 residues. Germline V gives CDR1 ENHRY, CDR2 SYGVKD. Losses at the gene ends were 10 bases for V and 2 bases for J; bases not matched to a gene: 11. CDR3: CATSLSGRTNTGELFF. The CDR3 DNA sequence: TGTGCCACCTCACTAAGCGGGAGGACTAACACCGGGGAGCTGTTTTTT.

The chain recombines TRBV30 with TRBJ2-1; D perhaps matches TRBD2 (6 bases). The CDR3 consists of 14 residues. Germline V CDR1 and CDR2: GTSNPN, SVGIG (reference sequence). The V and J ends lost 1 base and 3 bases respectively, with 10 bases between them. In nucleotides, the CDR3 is TGTGCCTGGAGTGGTCCGGGAGTCTACAATGAGCAGTTCTTC. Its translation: CAWSGPGVYNEQFF.

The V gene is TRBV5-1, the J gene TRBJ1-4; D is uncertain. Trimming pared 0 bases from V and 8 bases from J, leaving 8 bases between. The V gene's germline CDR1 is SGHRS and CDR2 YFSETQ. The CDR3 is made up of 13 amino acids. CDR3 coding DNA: TGCGCCAGCAGCTTGGGGGTCGAGGAAAAACTGTTTTTT. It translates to CASSLGVEEKLFF.

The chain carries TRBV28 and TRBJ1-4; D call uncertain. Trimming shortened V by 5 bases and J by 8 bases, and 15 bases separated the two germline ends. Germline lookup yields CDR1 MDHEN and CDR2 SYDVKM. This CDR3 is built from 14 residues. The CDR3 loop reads CASSLQPRREKLFF. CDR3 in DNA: TGTGCCAGCAGTCTACAGCCTCGGAGGGAAAAACTGTTTTTT.

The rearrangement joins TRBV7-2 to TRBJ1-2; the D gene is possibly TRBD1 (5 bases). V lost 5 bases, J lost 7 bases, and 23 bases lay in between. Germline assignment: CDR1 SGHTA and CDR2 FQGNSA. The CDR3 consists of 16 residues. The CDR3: CASSPGLGRALRGYTF. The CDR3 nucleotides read TGTGCCAGCAGCCCGGGTTTGGGCAGGGCGTTGCGTGGCTACACCTTC.

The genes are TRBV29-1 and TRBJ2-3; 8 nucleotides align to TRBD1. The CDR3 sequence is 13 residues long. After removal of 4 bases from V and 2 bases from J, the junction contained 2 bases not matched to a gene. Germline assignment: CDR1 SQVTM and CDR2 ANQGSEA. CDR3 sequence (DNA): TGCAGCGTTGCGACAGGGGCCACAGATACGCAGTATTTT. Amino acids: CSVATGATDTQYF.

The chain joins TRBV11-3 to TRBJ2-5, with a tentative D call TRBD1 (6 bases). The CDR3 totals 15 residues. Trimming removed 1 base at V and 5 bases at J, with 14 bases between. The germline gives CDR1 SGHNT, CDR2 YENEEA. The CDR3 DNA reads TGTGCCAGCAGCTTAGTCCCCAGGACAGCGGAGACCCAGTACTTC. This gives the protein CASSLVPRTAETQYF.

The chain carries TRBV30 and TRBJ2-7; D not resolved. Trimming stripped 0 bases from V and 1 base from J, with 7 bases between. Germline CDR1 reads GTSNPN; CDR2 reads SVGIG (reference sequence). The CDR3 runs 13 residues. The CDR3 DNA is TGTGCCTGGAGTGTAGGACGGTCCTACGAGCAGTACTTC. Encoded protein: CAWSVGRSYEQYF. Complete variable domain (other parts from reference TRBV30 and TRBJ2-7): SQTIHQWPATLVQPVGSPLSLECTVEGTSNPNLYWYRQAAGRGLQLLFYSVGIGQISSEVPQNLSASRPQDRQFILSSKKLLLSDSGFYLCAWSVGRSYEQYFGPGTRLTVT.

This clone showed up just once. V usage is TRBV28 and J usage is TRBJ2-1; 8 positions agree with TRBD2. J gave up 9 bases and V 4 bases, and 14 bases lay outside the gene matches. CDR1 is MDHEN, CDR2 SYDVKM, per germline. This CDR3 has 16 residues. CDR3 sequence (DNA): TGTGCCAGCAGTTCCCCAACGGGAGGGCCGGGTGGTGAGCAGTTCTTC. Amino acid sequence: CASSSPTGGPGGEQFF.

CDR3 amino acids: CASSIDLKRPQHF. The CDR3 bases are TGTGCCAGTAGTATAGATTTGAAACGGCCCCAGCATTTT. The chain is built from TRBV19 and TRBJ1-5; D unclear. This CDR3 is built from 13 residues. V was pared by 0 bases and J by 9 bases, with 9 bases between. Looked up from germline, CDR1 is LNHDA and CDR2 is SQIVND (reference sequence).

In nucleotides, the CDR3 is TGCGCCAGCAGCCAAGATCCTGAAGGGGTTGGCACCGGGGAGCTGTTTTTT. Its translation: CASSQDPEGVGTGELFF. This chain links TRBV4-3 with TRBJ2-2; TRBD1 might be the D (5 bases). The germline V and J ends were trimmed by 0 bases and 4 bases, with 15 bases remaining between them. Germline V gene lookup returns CDR1 LGHNA and CDR2 YSLEER. This CDR3 is 17 amino acids long.